Below, one T cell receptor beta chain is given with its context. Its antigen is currently unknown. The source of the sample is a study of blood T cells in healthy people across ages. Study results and limitations: Per million T cells, the diversity of TCR beta decreased roughly linearly as age advanced.

A J-beta primer mix and a sample-barcoded 5' primer were used in a second PCR of roughly 6 to 12 cycles. Each cDNA molecule was tagged by a template-switch adaptor that had 12 random nucleotides. No fewer than 3 million CDR3-containing paired-end reads came from each sample. One entry per CDR3 protein, called by TCRdb with MiXCR from the 5' RACE reads. The sample has 1,100,000 or so distinct CDR3 sequences, more than 35% seen once; the top ten hold 15% to 20%. CDR1 is KGHSH, CDR2 LQKENI, per germline. J lost 3 bases, V lost 5 bases, and 3 bases had no gene match. This CDR3 comprises 14 residues. Drawing of peripheral blood yielded roughly 9.8 milliliters from each donor.

V usage is TRBV18 and J usage is TRBJ2-5; TRBD1 agrees at 10 bases. The specimen was blood. This TCR was sampled from a woman aged 55-70 years in good health. The CDR3 is CASSFGTGEETQYF. CDR3 DNA sequence: TGTGCCAGCTCATTTGGGACAGGGGAAGAGACCCAGTACTTC.